These 23 T cell receptor beta chains were all obtained from the same sample, sequenced in a study of shared clonotypes between healthy human individuals. Method: immunoSEQ multiplex PCR; TCRdb's copy keeps in-frame clones and lacks some. The data show millions of clones, 85% to 95% seen once. Cells designated naive CD8 were CD45RO-negative and were positively selected for CCR7, with terminally differentiated effector memory CD45RA+ cells excluded. Material for sequencing was naive CD8+ T cells from PBMCs. The source is a man between 18 and 29 years old in good health. Some clones in this sample may be carry-over from other donors' samples.

The gene calls are TRBV27 and TRBJ1-1; no firm D call. The V gene's germline CDR1 is MNHEY and CDR2 SMNVEV (reference sequence). The CDR3 is 13 residues long. Trimming took off 10 bases at V and 1 base at J, with 13 bases between the two ends. The CDR3 DNA follows: TGTGCCACCTCGGACGTGAGGAACACTGAAGCTTTCTTT. The encoded protein is CATSDVRNTEAFF.

A few counts support this clone. This CDR3 reads CASSQRTGAMNTEAFF. The CDR3 DNA is TGTGCCAGCAGCCAGAGGACAGGGGCCATGAACACTGAAGCTTTCTTT. This chain joins TRBV7-9 and TRBJ1-1; TRBD1 aligns across 9 bases. Per germline, CDR1 SEHNR and CDR2 FQNEAQ (reference sequence). The trim removed 5 bases at V and 0 bases at J, leaving 7 bases unmatched. The CDR3 is made up of 16 amino acids.

This clone appeared a single time. For the CDR3, the DNA is TGTGCCAGCAGTTACCGGGAATCTGGGGCCAACGTCCTGACTTTC. This translates into CASSYRESGANVLTF. The chain joins TRBV6-6 to TRBJ2-6; D is perhaps TRBD2 (5 bases). The CDR3 covers 15 residues. The V and J ends lost 2 bases and 1 base respectively, with 6 bases between them. Germline V lookup: CDR1 MNHNY, CDR2 SVGAGI (reference sequence).

V gene TRBV6-6 combines with J gene TRBJ2-7, with D possibly matching TRBD1 (5 bases). The CDR3 loop spans 13 amino acids. Trimming took off 7 bases at V and 0 bases at J, with 10 bases between the two ends. Germline CDR1 is MNHNY and CDR2 is SVGAGI (reference sequence). CDR3 DNA sequence: TGTGCCAGCAATTTCGACAGCTCCTACGAGCAGTACTTC. Amino acid sequence: CASNFDSSYEQYF.

V and J are TRBV27 and TRBJ2-5; maybe TRBD2 (6 bases). V lost 5 bases and J lost 5, with 12 bases in between. The germline CDR1 and CDR2 sequences are MNHEY and SMNVEV (reference sequence). The CDR3 is 13 amino acids. CDR3 DNA sequence: TGTGCCAGCAGTCAAGCGGGCGGGGAGACCCAGTACTTC. It encodes CASSQAGGETQYF.

The chain couples TRBV5-1 to TRBJ2-1; D is perhaps TRBD2 (6 bases). V lost 4 bases to trimming and J lost 2 bases, with 13 bases between them. The CDR3 is 15 amino acids. CDR1 and CDR2 from the germline V gene are SGHRS and YFSETQ. CDR3 sequence: CASSARDSPYNEQFF. The CDR3 DNA follows: TGCGCCAGCAGCGCCCGGGACTCACCCTACAATGAGCAGTTCTTC.

V and J are TRBV7-9 and TRBJ1-3; TRBD1 agrees at 8 bases. The CDR3 has 17 amino acids. V was pared by 5 bases and J by 0 bases, with 9 bases of the junction left unmatched. Germline V gene sequence: CDR1 SEHNR, CDR2 FQNEAQ (reference sequence). CDR3 sequence reads: CASSHRTGLISGNTIYF. The CDR3 bases are TGTGCCAGCAGCCACAGGACAGGGCTCATCTCTGGAAACACCATATATTTT.

V and J are TRBV27 and TRBJ2-3; 8 positions match TRBD2. V trimming: 6 bases; J trimming: 0 bases; junction bases outside the gene matches: 11. The CDR3 is 17 residues long. Per germline, CDR1 MNHEY and CDR2 SMNVEV (reference sequence). The chain's CDR3 is CASRHTQRESSTDTQYF. The CDR3 bases are TGTGCCAGCAGGCACACCCAGCGGGAGTCTAGCACAGATACGCAGTATTTT.

The rearrangement uses TRBV7-9 and TRBJ2-1; 8 nucleotides match TRBD2. J was trimmed by 8 bases and V by 1 base; bases with no gene match: 10. The CDR3 contains 16 residues. Germline CDR1 is SEHNR and CDR2 is FQNEAQ (reference sequence). The CDR3 sequence: CASSLEGLGRRDEQFF. The DNA of the CDR3 is TGTGCCAGCAGCTTAGAGGGACTAGGAAGGCGGGATGAGCAGTTCTTC.

The sample holds one count of this clone. The chain links TRBV11-2 to TRBJ2-7; TRBD2 is a possible D gene (6 bases). The CDR3 is 17 residues long. Trimming took off 1 base at V and 3 bases at J, with 19 bases between the two ends. Germline CDR1 is SGHAT and CDR2 is FQNNGV. In DNA form, the CDR3 reads TGTGCCAGCAGCTTAGCCCCCCGACGGGAGCCCTTCTACGAGCAGTACTTC. This encodes CASSLAPRREPFYEQYF.

This chain links TRBV5-4 with TRBJ1-6; D might be TRBD1 (5 bases). Between the trimmed V and J ends, which lost 1 base and 9 bases, there was a span of 11 bases. This CDR3 region has 14 residues. Looked up from germline, CDR1 is SGHNT and CDR2 is YYREEE (reference sequence). For the CDR3, the DNA is TGTGCCAGCAGCTTGACACCCGGGGGTTCACCCCTCCACTTT. Amino acids: CASSLTPGGSPLHF.

V is TRBV11-1 and J is TRBJ2-7; 9 bases fit TRBD1. This CDR3 contains 13 residues. V gave up 8 bases and J gave up 0 bases; unmatched junction bases: 2. The germline V gene encodes CDR1 SGHAT and CDR2 FQDESV (reference sequence). The CDR3 here is CASGQGSSYEQYF. Written as DNA, the CDR3 is TGTGCCAGCGGACAGGGGAGCTCCTACGAGCAGTACTTC.

In the case of this clone: In the same sample, other DNA sequences code for this CDR3. This rearrangement joins TRBV6-5 to TRBJ1-1, with D uncertain. The CDR3 length is 13 residues. V was clipped by 0 bases and J by 2 bases, with 4 bases between them. CDR1 is MNHEY and CDR2 is SVGAGI in the germline V gene. The CDR3 reads CASSYSKNTEAFF. In DNA, the CDR3 is TGTGCCAGCAGTTACTCAAAAAACACTGAAGCTTTCTTT.

This clone has just one count. The J gene is TRBJ1-2, the V gene TRBV9, with no clear D. The CDR3 runs to 16 residues. Trimming took 3 bases from V and 5 from J, leaving 20 bases between them. Germline V gene lookup returns CDR1 SGDLS and CDR2 YYNGEE. DNA for the CDR3: TGTGCCAGCAGCGCGCGACCCTACCAGGCCACTTATGGCTACACCTTC. Translating gives CASSARPYQATYGYTF.

The rearrangement joins TRBV5-1 to TRBJ1-2; D gene ambiguous. Trimming took off 4 bases at V and 3 bases at J, with 16 bases between the two ends. This CDR3 contains 15 residues. Germline V gene sequence: CDR1 SGHRS, CDR2 YFSETQ. CDR3: CASSPSPALDYGYTF. The CDR3 DNA reads as TGCGCCAGCAGCCCGAGCCCGGCGCTCGACTATGGCTACACCTTC.

This rearrangement joins TRBV7-9 to TRBJ1-2; no definite D call. Between the trimmed V and J ends, which lost 2 bases and 4 bases, there was a span of 20 bases. Germline V CDR1 and CDR2: SEHNR, FQNEAQ (reference sequence). This CDR3 contains 17 residues. The CDR3 sequence is CASSLSGQAASIYGYTF. In nucleotides, the CDR3 is TGTGCCAGCAGCTTATCCGGGCAGGCCGCTTCAATCTATGGCTACACCTTC. The whole variable domain, filled in from reference TRBV7-9 and TRBJ1-2, reads DTGVSQNPRHKITKRGQNVTFRCDPISEHNRLYWYRQTLGQGPEFLTYFQNEAQLEKSRLLSDRFSAERPKGSFSTLEIQRTEQGDSAMYLCASSLSGQAASIYGYTFGSGTRLTVV.

CDR3 DNA: TGTGCCAGCACCCTAAGGGGGCGGGGACAGGGGAACTATGGCTACACCTTC. Translated, it gives CASTLRGRGQGNYGYTF. The rearrangement joins TRBV27 to TRBJ1-2; 10 bases fit TRBD1. V gave up 7 bases and J gave up 2 bases; unmatched junction bases: 13. This CDR3 has 17 amino acids. Germline CDR1 is MNHEY and CDR2 is SMNVEV (reference sequence).

The chain combines TRBV27 with TRBJ2-7; perhaps TRBD1 as D (6 bases). Germline V gene sequence: CDR1 MNHEY, CDR2 SMNVEV (reference sequence). The CDR3 covers 16 residues. V was cut by 5 bases and J by 0 bases, with 17 bases left in between. The CDR3 DNA reads TGTGCCAGCAGTCCCCGCACAGGGAATCCCTCCTACGAGCAGTACTTC. Its translation is CASSPRTGNPSYEQYF.

CDR3 nucleotide sequence: TGCGCCAGCAGCTTGGAAGTAGCGGGAGCCTACGAGCAGTACTTC. This gives the protein CASSLEVAGAYEQYF. The chain has TRBV5-1 and TRBJ2-7, with 9 bases lining up with TRBD2. Germline V gene sequence: CDR1 SGHRS, CDR2 YFSETQ. The V gene end was trimmed by 0 bases and the J gene end by 2 bases; junction bases not matched to a gene: 3. The CDR3 spans 15 residues.

V is TRBV21-1 and J is TRBJ1-2. TRBV21-1 corresponds to a pseudogene. The CDR3 covers 15 residues. This chain's CDR3 is CASSLAREGRKGYTF. For the CDR3, the DNA is TGTGCCAGCAGCCTTGCCAGGGAAGGGAGAAAGGGCTACACCTTC.

J is TRBJ2-7 and V is TRBV9; D is ambiguous. Trimming took off 0 bases at V and 6 bases at J, with 10 bases between the two ends. CDR1 SGDLS and CDR2 YYNGEE come from the germline V gene. This CDR3 is built from 13 residues. CDR3: CASSVDSNFEQYF. Here the CDR3 DNA reads TGTGCCAGCAGCGTAGACTCCAACTTCGAGCAGTACTTC.

The chain joins TRBV2 to TRBJ2-5; D is tentatively TRBD1 or TRBD2 (6 bases each). There are 14 residues in the CDR3. Per germline, CDR1 SNHLY and CDR2 FYNNEI. Deletions cut 7 bases from V and 4 bases from J, with 16 bases between. The CDR3 nucleotides are TGTGCCAGCACCGGGGGCAGGGTACGAGAGACCCAGTACTTC. Translation gives CASTGGRVRETQYF.

About this clone: An end of the junction differs from the germline gene, which may be a read error. The chain employs TRBV10-2 and TRBJ1-3; 7 nucleotides match TRBD1. The CDR3 has 16 amino acids. Germline V gives CDR1 WSHSY, CDR2 SAAADI. In DNA, the CDR3 is TGCGCCACCAGTGGAAAGGACAGGCACTCTGGAAACACCATATATTTT. This gives the protein CATSGKDRHSGNTIYF.